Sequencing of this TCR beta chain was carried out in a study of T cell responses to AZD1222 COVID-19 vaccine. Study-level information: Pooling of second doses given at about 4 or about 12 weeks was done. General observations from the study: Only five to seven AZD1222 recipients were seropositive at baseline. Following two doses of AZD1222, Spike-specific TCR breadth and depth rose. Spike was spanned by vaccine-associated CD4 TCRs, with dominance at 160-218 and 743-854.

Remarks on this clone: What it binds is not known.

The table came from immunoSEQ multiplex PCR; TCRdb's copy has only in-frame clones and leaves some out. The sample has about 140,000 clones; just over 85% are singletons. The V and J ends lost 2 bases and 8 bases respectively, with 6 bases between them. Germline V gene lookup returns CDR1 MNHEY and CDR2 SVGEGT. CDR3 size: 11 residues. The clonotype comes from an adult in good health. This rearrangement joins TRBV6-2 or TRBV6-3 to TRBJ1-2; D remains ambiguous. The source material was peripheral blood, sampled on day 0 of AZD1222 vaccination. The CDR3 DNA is TGTGCCAGCAGTTACGATTACGGCTACACCTTC. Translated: CASSYDYGYTF.